This TCR beta chain was identified in a study of T cells after yellow fever vaccination. Study summary: The SMART-Seq v4 Ultra Low Input method served to prepare the low-cell-number fractions.

The CDR3 covers 16 residues. Germline V gene data show CDR1 as MNHNY and CDR2 as SVGAGI (reference sequence). V lost 0 bases and J lost 0, with 9 bases in between. In this sample, this clonotype turned up a few times. TCRdb processed the 5' RACE reads anew with MiXCR; each CDR3 protein has one entry. The sample lists 250,000 to 400,000 distinct CDR3 sequences, 3.5% to 4.5% occurring once. The receptor's source is a man younger than 35 who received the YFV17D yellow fever vaccine. This material consisted of PBMCs, taken 15 days after the yellow fever booster vaccination. The chain is built from TRBV6-6 and TRBJ1-3, with D unclear. CDR3 region: CASSYSGNPSGNTIYF. CDR3 DNA: TGTGCCAGCAGTTACTCGGGCAACCCCTCTGGAAACACCATATATTTT.